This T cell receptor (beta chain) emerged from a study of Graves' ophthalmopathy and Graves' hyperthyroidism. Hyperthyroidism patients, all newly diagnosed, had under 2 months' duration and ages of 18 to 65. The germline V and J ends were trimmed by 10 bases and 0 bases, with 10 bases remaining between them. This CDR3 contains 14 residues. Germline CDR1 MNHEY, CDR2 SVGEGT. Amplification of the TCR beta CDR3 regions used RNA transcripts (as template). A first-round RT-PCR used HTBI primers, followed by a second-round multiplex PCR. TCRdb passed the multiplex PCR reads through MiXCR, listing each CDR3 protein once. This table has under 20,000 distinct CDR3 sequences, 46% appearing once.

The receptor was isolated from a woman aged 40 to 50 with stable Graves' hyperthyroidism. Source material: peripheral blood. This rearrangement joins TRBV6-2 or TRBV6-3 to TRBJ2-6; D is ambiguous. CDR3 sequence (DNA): TGTGCCAAGAGAGAAAGCTCTGGGGCCAACGTCCTGACTTTC. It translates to CAKRESSGANVLTF.